This is a list of T cell receptor beta chains from one sample in a study of a mutant IDH1 vaccine in newly diagnosed glioma. The antigens of these receptors remain unknown. TCRdb's table, derived via immunoSEQ multiplex PCR, lists solely in-frame clones and lacks some. The sample contains 90,000 to 100,000 clones, under 90% of which appear only once. The starting material was PBMCs, obtained from a glioma patient whose treatment included an IDH1 peptide vaccine. Receptors originate from a woman in her forties or fifties with glioma. The CDR3 runs from the conserved cysteine through the conserved F or W. Each record gives: J gene, clone size, V gene, D gene, CDR3 DNA, CDR3 protein. The D gene is left open where the match is weak. A clone size is listed for some rows: how often the clone was seen (once, few, many), or a class if it is expanded.

>TRBJ1-5|.|TRBV10-2|.
TGCGCCAGCGGCCAGCCCCAGCATTTT
CASGQPQHF
>TRBJ2-3|.|TRBV5-5|.
TGTGCCAGCAGCCCGGAACGAGATACGCAGTATTTT
CASSPERDTQYF
>TRBJ2-6|.|TRBV28|.
TGTGCCAGCAGGCCTGGGGGCGCGACCGGGGCCAACGTCCTGACTTTC
CASRPGGATGANVLTF
>TRBJ2-1|.|TRBV29-1|TRBD2
TGCAGCGTCGCGGGAGGGCCGTGGAATGAGCAGTTCTTC
CSVAGGPWNEQFF
>TRBJ1-5|.|TRBV4-1|.
TGCGCCAGCAGTCCAGGGGTTTCTAGCAATCAGCCCCAGCATTTT
CASSPGVSSNQPQHF
>TRBJ1-5|.|TRBV7-8|.
TGTGCCAGCAGCCCGGAGAGGCAGCCCCAGCATTTT
CASSPERQPQHF
>TRBJ1-2|once|TRBV19|.
TGTGCCAGTAGTATAGATGCGAGGGGGATCTTCTATGGCTACACCTTC
CASSIDARGIFYGYTF
>TRBJ1-2|few|TRBV5-4|TRBD1
TGTGCCAGCAGTCGGGACAGGCTCCTATATGGCTACACCTTC
CASSRDRLLYGYTF
>TRBJ2-2|.|TRBV5-1|.
TGCGCCAGCAGCTTACAGGAGTCCGGGGAGCTGTTTTTT
CASSLQESGELFF
>TRBJ2-3|.|TRBV5-1|.
TGCGCCAGCAGCTTGGGGGAGAGGGGCCGAACTGAGGGAGATACGCAGTATTTT
CASSLGERGRTEGDTQYF